A selection of T cell receptor beta chains follows, all from one sample in a study of a mutant IDH1 vaccine in newly diagnosed glioma. Sequencing used immunoSEQ multiplex PCR; TCRdb keeps in-frame clones, though not all of them. Among around 88,000 clones listed, about four fifths were seen once. Here the sequenced sample was PBMCs, taken from a glioma patient treated with radiotherapy, temozolomide or both. These receptors all stem from a man in his forties or fifties with glioma. CDR3s leave out the opening cysteine and the closing phenylalanine or tryptophan. A D gene is named only where the DNA matches it firmly. The listing skips clone size in some rows; elsewhere it reads once, few, many or a size class.

j_call clone_size d_call v_call cdr3_aa
TRBJ2-5 - - TRBV28 ASSLMPGVETQY
TRBJ1-2 once - TRBV7-9 ASRSRDGYGYT
TRBJ2-7 - - TRBV19 ASSSQISSSYEQY
TRBJ2-6 - - TRBV23-1 ASSQSVQGGSGANVLT
TRBJ1-1 - TRBD1 TRBV10-2 ASSDRGWGTEAF
TRBJ1-5 - TRBD1 TRBV19 ASSIKAVAGGGQPQH
TRBJ2-2 few - TRBV25-1 ASSESGKDTGELF
TRBJ1-1 - - TRBV7-6 ASSLAGPSTEAF
TRBJ2-3 few TRBD1 TRBV19 ASSRDRGFSGGTDTQY
TRBJ2-3 - - TRBV6-5 ASSYSLGGGPDTQY
TRBJ2-7 - - TRBV2 ASSPRGGLISYEQY
TRBJ1-1 - - TRBV7-9 ASSLSVGGRIEAF
TRBJ2-1 - - TRBV7-9 ASSTGTRAHEQF
TRBJ2-3 - - TRBV5-6 ASSLGFSAVTDTQY
- - - TRBV5-1 ASSLGYEQY
TRBJ2-2 once TRBD1 TRBV5-1 ASSLPGTGNTGELF
TRBJ2-1 - - TRBV11-2 ASSLKRYEQF
TRBJ2-2 - - TRBV15 ATSKGEAGTGELF
TRBJ2-1 - TRBD2 TRBV5-1 ASRLTGLAGGNEQF
TRBJ1-4 - - TRBV5-8 ASSPDTKLSEKLF
TRBJ2-3 - TRBD2 TRBV4-2 ASSQDMQRGNTDTQY
TRBJ2-2 - TRBD2 TRBV13 ASSLRTSGTTNTGELF
TRBJ2-5 - - TRBV7-2 ASSPLTKGTQY
TRBJ2-1 - - TRBV5-5 ASSLGGAYPNEQF
TRBJ2-3 - TRBD1 TRBV7-2 ASRRGDRGLGTDTQY
TRBJ2-1 - - TRBV11-2 ASTRGGSSSYNEQF
TRBJ2-3 once - TRBV2 ASSDAGTDTQY
TRBJ2-3 - - TRBV11-2 ASNSGLDTQY
TRBJ2-6 - - TRBV4-3 ASSQRHFSGANVLT
TRBJ2-2 - TRBD2 TRBV7-2 ASSGLGLAGEANTGELF
TRBJ1-1 - - TRBV6-1 ASSEGSGRDEAF
TRBJ2-1 - TRBD2 TRBV29-1 SVEAPGRGWYNEQF
TRBJ1-1 - - TRBV19 ASSRTEAEAF
TRBJ1-6 - - TRBV6-5 ASSPGTVPSPLH
TRBJ2-7 - - TRBV11-2 ASSLGQGERY
TRBJ2-7 - - TRBV27 ASSDRPPGADEQY
TRBJ1-2 - - TRBV6-5 ASSYRGRNYGYT
TRBJ2-2 - - TRBV6-5 ASSRDWGTGELF
TRBJ2-5 few TRBD2 TRBV2 ASRPHGLAGAETQY
TRBJ2-5 - - TRBV28 ASSLYGQWDVETQY
TRBJ1-1 - TRBD1 TRBV19 ASTGTGSGETEAF
TRBJ2-5 many TRBD2 TRBV9 ASSVDPGGGVQETQY
TRBJ1-2 - - TRBV5-6 ASNYKFYGYT
TRBJ2-1 - - TRBV4-1 ASSQAARLASDNEQF
TRBJ2-3 - TRBD2 TRBV10-3 AIMGGGRGPDTQY
TRBJ2-1 - TRBD2 TRBV5-6 ASSSRLAGGREQF
TRBJ2-7 - TRBD2 TRBV7-9 ASSPAGPAYEQY
TRBJ2-1 few - TRBV15 ATRKEAAGNEQF
TRBJ1-1 - - TRBV7-6 ASSLALEGNTEAF
TRBJ2-4 - TRBD1 TRBV19 ASSIETGGDIQY
TRBJ2-7 - TRBD1 TRBV19 ASTVGTGISYEQY